A selection of T cell receptor beta chains follows, all from one sample in a study of cytomegalovirus exposure and HLA in healthy donors. Assay used: immunoSEQ multiplex PCR; TCRdb lists only in-frame clones, some missing. Altogether roughly 59,000 clones are present, around 62% being singletons, with the ten largest covering 15% to 20%. The sequencing input was PBMCs. These receptors were collected from a man aged 40-50 years in good health and CMV-seropositive. CDR3s leave out the opening cysteine and the closing phenylalanine or tryptophan. Each record gives: D gene, J gene, V gene, CDR3 protein. The D gene is left open where the match is weak.

>TRBD1|TRBJ2-7|TRBV4-2
ASSQLGTGVDEQY
>NA|TRBJ2-7|TRBV10-3
AISESVQGYEQY
>TRBD1|TRBJ2-1|TRBV29-1
SVGGQGDDEQF
>NA|TRBJ2-7|TRBV11-2
ASSPTRDNLEQY
>TRBD2|TRBJ2-5|TRBV6-5
ASSHPPPSREQY
>NA|TRBJ2-5|TRBV4-1
ASSQGGALSQETQY
>TRBD2|TRBJ2-1|TRBV2
ASSLAGSSYNEQF
>NA|TRBJ2-3|TRBV7-6
ASSLAGLDTQY
>NA|TRBJ2-7|TRBV4-3
ASSQGFDTTYEQY
>TRBD2|TRBJ2-1|TRBV2
ASSGGAGGRYNEQF
>TRBD1|NA|TRBV19
ASSTTGGLVEQY
>NA|TRBJ2-1|TRBV10-3
AIKGDSDEQF
>TRBD2|TRBJ2-3|TRBV19
ASRGGVWTDTQY
>TRBD2|TRBJ2-2|TRBV2
ASGRREGTVGELF
>TRBD1|TRBJ1-1|TRBV7-2
ASSADRGRGAF
>NA|NA|TRBV7-9
ASSLVSRGPYEQY
>TRBD1|TRBJ2-7|TRBV18
ASSPSSRTGAYEQY